This T cell receptor (beta chain) was retrieved from a study of technical replicates of blood from several donors. Repertoires were generated with immunoSEQ multiplex PCR, while TCRdb's copy carries only in-frame clones and drops some. The sample consists of more than 55,000 clones, roughly 92% of them appearing once. This TCR derives from a human donor in good health. Some clones in this sample may be carry-over from other donors' samples. The sequenced material came from PBMCs.

CDR3 bases: TGCGCCAGCAGCTTGGGACAGGGGGGAGAAAAACTGTTTTTT. The encoded protein is CASSLGQGGEKLFF. The V call is TRBV5-1, the J call TRBJ1-4, with 9 bases identical to TRBD1. The CDR3 has 14 residues. Looked up from germline, CDR1 is SGHRS and CDR2 is YFSETQ. The trim removed 0 bases at V and 8 bases at J, leaving 2 bases unmatched.